This is a list of T cell receptor beta chains from one sample in a study of early T cells in non-severe SARS-CoV-2 infection. TCRdb passed the 5' RACE reads through MiXCR, listing each CDR3 protein once. The profile covers about 77,000 distinct CDR3 sequences, with 5% appearing a single time and approximately 7.4% taken by the ten largest. The source material was whole blood, sampled at baseline. The receptors were sampled from an adult who was a healthcare worker with PCR-confirmed SARS-CoV-2 infection or an uninfected control (not recorded which). Each CDR3 is given with its conserved first and last residue. A D gene is named only where the DNA matches it firmly. Clone sizes are given selectively: once, few, many, or a class where the clone is expanded.

v_call,d_call,j_call,clone_size,cdr3_nt,cdr3_aa
TRBV19,TRBD1,TRBJ1-5,-,TGTGCCAGTAGTCCACAGGGGCGGCAGCCCCAGCATTTT,CASSPQGRQPQHF
TRBV9,-,TRBJ2-7,-,TGTGCCAGCAGCGTAGGTACTAGCCGCTACGAGCAGTACTTC,CASSVGTSRYEQYF
TRBV19,TRBD2,TRBJ2-5,many,TGTGCCAGTAGTATTGGGATTCCGCGGACTAGCCCAGAAGAAGAGACCCAGTACTTC,CASSIGIPRTSPEEETQYF
TRBV6-5,-,TRBJ1-2,many,TGTGCCAGCACCCCTAAAGGGGTGGGTCTTGGCTACACCTTC,CASTPKGVGLGYTF
TRBV18,TRBD1,TRBJ1-3,many,TGTGCCAGCTCACTACTACAGGGGGCCAGCTCTGGAAACACCATATATTTT,CASSLLQGASSGNTIYF
TRBV12-3/TRBV12-4,-,TRBJ2-7,many,TGTGCCAGCAGAGTTTTGGGGGGCAGGACCTACGAGCAGTACTTC,CASRVLGGRTYEQYF
TRBV18,TRBD2,TRBJ2-1,-,TGTGCCAGCTCCCTAAGCAAGACTAGCGGGTCCTACAATGAGCAGTTCTTC,CASSLSKTSGSYNEQFF
TRBV6-5,-,TRBJ1-3,-,TGTGCCAGCCGGGACTCTGGAAACACCATATATTTT,CASRDSGNTIYF
TRBV18,TRBD1,TRBJ2-7,-,TGTGCCAGCTCACCACTCCCGCCGGGGACAGGGACCTACGAGCAGTACTTC,CASSPLPPGTGTYEQYF
TRBV7-2,-,TRBJ1-5,many,TGTGCCAGCAACATTGGAGGAAATCAGCCCCAGCATTTT,CASNIGGNQPQHF
TRBV2,TRBD1,TRBJ2-3,few,TGTGCCAGCATCTGGGGACAGAGCACAGATACGCAGTATTTT,CASIWGQSTDTQYF
TRBV4-1,TRBD2,TRBJ2-1,-,TGCGCCAGCAGCCCCATGCTAGCGGGCATAGGGAACTCCTACAATGAGCAGTTCTTC,CASSPMLAGIGNSYNEQFF
TRBV7-9,-,TRBJ1-5,few,TGTGCCAGCAGCTTATCTAGTCAGCCCCAGCATTTT,CASSLSSQPQHF
TRBV6-2/TRBV6-3,-,TRBJ2-1,-,TGTGCCAGCAGTTATGGTGGGCAGCACGAGCGGTTCTTC,CASSYGGQHERFF
TRBV6-6,TRBD1,TRBJ1-2,-,TGTGCCAGCAGCTCGGACAGGGTGGACTATGGCTACACCTTC,CASSSDRVDYGYTF
TRBV4-2,TRBD1,TRBJ1-2,few,TGTGCCAGCAGCCAAGAGACCGGGACAGGGAAATATGGCTACACCTTC,CASSQETGTGKYGYTF
TRBV2,-,TRBJ1-2,-,TGTGCCAGCAGTTCATATGGCTACACCTTC,CASSSYGYTF
TRBV29-1,TRBD2,TRBJ2-1,many,TGCAGCGTTGAGACTAGCGGGAATGGTGAGCAGTTCTTC,CSVETSGNGEQFF
TRBV5-1,TRBD1,TRBJ1-1,many,TGCGCCAGCAGCACCGGACAGGTTACAATGAACACTGAAGCTTTCTTT,CASSTGQVTMNTEAFF
TRBV7-9,-,TRBJ1-1,few,TGTGCCAGCAAACCGCCAGGGTTGAACACTGAAGCTTTCTTT,CASKPPGLNTEAFF
TRBV7-2,-,TRBJ2-7,-,TGTGCCAGCAGCCTCCTAGGGGTCTACTACGAGCAGTACTTC,CASSLLGVYYEQYF
TRBV11-2,-,TRBJ1-2,many,TGTGCCAGCAGCTTAGATCTGACTCGGACTATCAACTATGGCTACACCTTC,CASSLDLTRTINYGYTF
TRBV27,TRBD1,TRBJ1-2,many,TGTGCCAGCAGTCCCTGGGACAGGGGGCTCGATGGCTACACCTTC,CASSPWDRGLDGYTF
TRBV20-1,TRBD1,TRBJ2-7,many,TGCAGTGCCCGACAGGGGTCGGAGGGAGAGCAGTACTTC,CSARQGSEGEQYF
TRBV14,TRBD1,TRBJ2-7,few,TGTGCCAGCAGCCAAGGGGGGACAGGGGAGTCCGAGCAGTACTTC,CASSQGGTGESEQYF
TRBV5-1,-,TRBJ2-7,-,TGCGCCAGCAGCTTTAATGTAGGGAGATCCTACGAGCAGTACTTC,CASSFNVGRSYEQYF
TRBV2,TRBD2,TRBJ2-2,many,TGTGCCGGTGGGACTAGCGGGAGCTGGGACGGGGAGCTGTTTTTT,CAGGTSGSWDGELFF
TRBV2,-,TRBJ1-1,many,TGTGCCAGCATATCGACAGGCCTCTACACTGAAGCTTTCTTT,CASISTGLYTEAFF
TRBV21-1,-,TRBJ1-2,few,TGTGCCAGCAGCAAAGCGCTTAAGGGGGCAAATGGCTACACCTTC,CASSKALKGANGYTF
TRBV12-3/TRBV12-4,-,TRBJ2-2,few,TGTGCCAGCAGCTCGGGAGTTCCCGGGGAGCTGTTTTTT,CASSSGVPGELFF
TRBV9,-,TRBJ2-3,-,TGTGCCAGCGGGAGTAGCCCAGATACGCAGTATTTT,CASGSSPDTQYF
TRBV3-1,TRBD1,TRBJ1-1,few,TGTGCCAGCAGCCAACCTGGGACAGGCGGTTTTCTGAACACTGAAGCTTTCTTT,CASSQPGTGGFLNTEAFF
TRBV12-3/TRBV12-4,TRBD2,TRBJ2-1,many,TGTGCCAGCATCCTGACAAGCGGGAGGTGGAACAATGAGCAGTTCTTC,CASILTSGRWNNEQFF
TRBV27,TRBD1,TRBJ1-5,many,TGTGCCAGCAGTCCTCAACAGGGGGCGGGTTTGACTCAGCCCCAGCATTTT,CASSPQQGAGLTQPQHF
TRBV6-6,-,TRBJ1-6,many,TGTGCCAGCAGAAACGAGGGAACCCGTTCGGCCCTCCACTTT,CASRNEGTRSALHF
TRBV7-2,-,TRBJ2-3,many,TGTGCCAGCAGCTTGGGACACTACACAGATACGCAGTATTTT,CASSLGHYTDTQYF
TRBV19,-,TRBJ1-5,few,TGTGCCAGTAGTATAGGGGACGGACTGCCGAATCAGCCCCAGCATTTT,CASSIGDGLPNQPQHF
TRBV7-2,-,TRBJ2-3,-,TGTGCCAGCAGCACAGTCGCCGGGTACGCAGATACGCAGTATTTT,CASSTVAGYADTQYF